Below, 25 T cell receptor beta chains from the same sample are listed, as sequenced in a study of neurological immune-mediated disorders. MiXCR was run by TCRdb on the 5' RACE reads, yielding one entry per CDR3 protein. The sample yields about 37,000 distinct CDR3 sequences, more than 9% seen once. The sample was CD4+ T cells from blood. The receptors derive from a young woman with HTLV-1-associated myelopathy (HAM/TSP).

This clonotype was counted at least ten times. The chain combines TRBV5-1 with TRBJ1-1; tentative D call: TRBD1 (6 bases). V lost 0 bases and J lost 0, with 12 bases in between. The CDR3 runs to 16 residues. Germline lookup yields CDR1 SGHRS and CDR2 YFSETQ. CDR3 sequence reads: CASSLDGGAMNTEAFF. DNA of the CDR3: TGCGCCAGCAGCTTGGACGGGGGGGCCATGAACACTGAAGCTTTCTTT.

This clonotype has more than one count but fewer than ten. The chain combines TRBV5-1 with TRBJ2-3; D is undetermined. The CDR3 is 12 amino acids. Germline V CDR1 and CDR2: SGHRS, YFSETQ. V was trimmed by 1 base and J by 6 bases, leaving 6 bases between them. CDR3 residues: CASSLSLDTQYF. The CDR3 region has the DNA TGCGCCAGCAGCTTGAGCCTGGATACGCAGTATTTT.

The chain couples TRBV6-1 to TRBJ2-6, with 7 bases matching TRBD1. Germline CDR1 is MNHNS and CDR2 is SASEGT. CDR3 length: 16 residues. V lost 6 bases to trimming and J lost 0 bases; unmatched junction nucleotides: 5. The CDR3 region is CASRRDSLSGANVLTF. The CDR3 nucleotides read TGTGCCAGCAGGAGGGACAGCCTCTCTGGGGCCAACGTCCTGACTTTC.

There are many counts of this clonotype. The CDR3 DNA is TGTGCCAGCAGCCTCGACCTTAATTCACCCCTCCACTTT. Its protein product is CASSLDLNSPLHF. The rearrangement links TRBV3-1 to TRBJ1-6; D is undetermined. Trimming cost V 4 bases and J 6 bases, with 7 bases left between them. The CDR3 is 13 amino acids. Looked up from germline, CDR1 is LGHDT and CDR2 is YNNKEL (reference sequence).

This clonotype has at least ten counts. The genes are TRBV18 and TRBJ1-1; maybe TRBD1 (5 bases). Trimming took off 2 bases at V and 8 bases at J, with 9 bases between the two ends. The CDR3 extends over 12 amino acids. CDR1 and CDR2 from the germline V gene are KGHSH and LQKENI. The CDR3 coding sequence is TGTGCCAGCTCACCAGGGAAGGGGGAAGCTTTCTTT. Translating gives CASSPGKGEAFF.

This clonotype was seen at least ten times. The chain is built from TRBV25-1 and TRBJ1-5; D is ambiguous. Trimming stripped 3 bases from V and 9 bases from J, with 9 bases between. Germline CDR1 is MGHDK and CDR2 is SYGVNS. This CDR3 comprises 12 residues. The CDR3 loop is CASSDRSGPQHF. The CDR3, as DNA: TGTGCCAGCAGTGACAGGTCGGGGCCCCAGCATTTT.

This clonotype was picked up many times. The rearrangement links TRBV20-1 to TRBJ1-1, with TRBD1 matching over 10 bases. The CDR3 covers 12 residues. CDR1 is DFQATT, CDR2 SNEGSKA, per germline (reference sequence). The trim removed 6 bases at V and 4 bases at J, leaving 2 bases unmatched. The CDR3 region is CSARDRGTEAFF. CDR3 DNA sequence: TGCAGTGCGAGGGACAGGGGCACTGAAGCTTTCTTT.

In its sample, this clonotype was seen many times. The rearrangement links TRBV20-1 to TRBJ2-6; TRBD1 agrees at 9 bases. There are 16 residues in the CDR3. V dropped 6 bases and J dropped 0; count of bases not matched to a gene: 6. Germline CDR1 DFQATT, CDR2 SNEGSKA (reference sequence). CDR3 amino acids: CSAEGTGLSGANVLTF. CDR3 coding DNA: TGCAGTGCCGAAGGGACAGGGCTCTCTGGGGCCAACGTCCTGACTTTC.

This clonotype was counted at least ten times. This rearrangement joins TRBV20-1 to TRBJ1-5, with D tentatively TRBD1 (5 bases). The V end was cut by 3 bases, the J end by 4 bases, with 10 bases between. From germline, CDR1 is DFQATT and CDR2 SNEGSKA (reference sequence). CDR3 length: 13 amino acids. CDR3 sequence: CSASQGLNQPQHF. Written as DNA, the CDR3 is TGCAGTGCTAGCCAGGGTCTAAATCAGCCCCAGCATTTT.

This clonotype was picked up many times. The V gene is TRBV9, the J gene TRBJ2-2, with a tentative D call TRBD2 (6 bases). Germline-derived CDR1 and CDR2 are SGDLS and YYNGEE. The V end was cut by 3 bases, the J end by 0 bases, with 12 bases between. The CDR3 consists of 16 residues. The CDR3 loop reads CASSAASGANTGELFF. The CDR3 DNA is TGTGCCAGCAGCGCGGCTTCGGGGGCGAACACCGGGGAGCTGTTTTTT.

This clonotype was observed at least ten times. The chain links TRBV2 to TRBJ2-1; D not resolved. The CDR3 runs 12 residues. Trimming removed 2 bases at V and 9 bases at J, with 8 bases between. CDR1 and CDR2 (germline): SNHLY, FYNNEI. This CDR3 is CASSEQVGEQFF. The CDR3 DNA follows: TGTGCCAGCAGTGAACAGGTTGGTGAGCAGTTCTTC.

This clonotype occurred many times. The rearrangement joins TRBV12-3 or TRBV12-4 to TRBJ2-1; D gene unclear. The CDR3 length is 13 residues. With 6 bases removed from V and 9 bases from J, the gap between germline ends came to 15 bases. The CDR3 spells CASSQLGFTEQFF. DNA of the CDR3: TGTGCCAGCAGCCAGTTGGGATTCACTGAGCAGTTCTTC.

This clonotype appeared many times. This chain joins TRBV5-1 and TRBJ2-1, with 9 bases fitting TRBD1. The CDR3 is made up of 13 amino acids. V shed 7 bases and J 14 bases; nucleotides not matched to a gene: 13. CDR1 and CDR2 (germline): SGHRS, YFSETQ. CDR3 residues: CASALKAQGAKFF. In nucleotides, the CDR3 is TGCGCCAGCGCCCTAAAGGCACAGGGGGCTAAGTTCTTC.

This clonotype was seen many times. The chain has TRBV20-1 and TRBJ1-1; a weak D match, TRBD1 (5 bases). CDR1 and CDR2 from the germline V gene are DFQATT and SNEGSKA (reference sequence). There are 14 residues in the CDR3. V was shortened by 3 bases and J by 6 bases, with 17 bases between the two germline ends. CDR3 sequence: CSASQRGAVAEAFF. The DNA of the CDR3 is TGCAGTGCTAGTCAACGGGGCGCAGTGGCTGAAGCTTTCTTT.

This clonotype was observed at least ten times. The genes are TRBV3-1 and TRBJ2-7, with 10 positions matching TRBD1. Germline V gene sequence: CDR1 LGHDT, CDR2 YNNKEL (reference sequence). The CDR3 length is 16 residues. The V segment lost 2 bases and the J segment 7 bases; nucleotides outside the gene matches: 11. As DNA, the CDR3 is TGTGCCAGCAGCCAACTAAGGACAGGGGGACAAGGGGAGCAGTACTTC. Translating gives CASSQLRTGGQGEQYF.

This clonotype was observed many times. This chain joins TRBV19 and TRBJ2-3; 8 bases match TRBD2. The V gene end was trimmed by 1 base and the J gene end by 6 bases; junction bases not matched to a gene: 9. CDR3 length equals 16 residues. Germline V gives CDR1 LNHDA, CDR2 SQIVND (reference sequence). The CDR3 region is CASSIGAGARPDTQYF. CDR3 nucleotides: TGTGCCAGTAGTATAGGAGCGGGGGCCCGCCCGGATACGCAGTATTTT.

In this sample, this clonotype turned up many times. The chain carries TRBV5-1 and TRBJ1-1; a possible D gene is TRBD1 (6 bases). Trimming stripped 5 bases from V and 0 bases from J, with 14 bases between. Germline V CDR1 and CDR2: SGHRS, YFSETQ. The CDR3 sequence is 15 residues long. The CDR3 bases are TGCGCCAGCAGTCGGACAGCTTCTATGAACACTGAAGCTTTCTTT. This codes for CASSRTASMNTEAFF.

This clonotype came up many times. The gene calls are TRBV4-1 and TRBJ2-2; D may be TRBD1 (5 bases). Germline V gene data show CDR1 as MGHRA and CDR2 as YSYEKL. The CDR3 sequence is 17 residues long. Trimming left V 0 bases short and J 1 base short, with 12 bases between. This chain's CDR3 is CASSQDGATKNTGELFF. CDR3 in DNA: TGCGCCAGCAGCCAAGATGGGGCTACCAAGAACACCGGGGAGCTGTTTTTT.

This clonotype was seen ten or more times. This chain joins TRBV29-1 and TRBJ1-2, with D hard to call. V dropped 6 bases and J dropped 4 bases, with 9 bases sitting between them. The germline CDR1 and CDR2 sequences are SQVTM and ANQGSEA. The length of the CDR3 is 11 residues. The CDR3 DNA follows: TGCAGCGTCGGAAGTATCTATGGCTACACCTTC. Its translation is CSVGSIYGYTF.

About this clonotype itself: One end of the junction varies from germline; a read error may be responsible. V and J are TRBV5-1 and TRBJ2-5; tentatively, D is TRBD1 or TRBD2 (5 bases each). This CDR3 contains 13 residues. Germline V lookup: CDR1 SGHRS, CDR2 YFSETQ. The chain's CDR3 is CASSQGVRETQYF. CDR3 nucleotides: TGCGCAAGCAGCCAGGGAGTCAGAGAGACCCAGTACTTC.

In this sample, this clonotype turned up many times. V usage is TRBV19 and J usage is TRBJ2-5; D uncertain. V was trimmed by 4 bases and J by 5 bases, leaving 11 bases between them. Looked up from germline, CDR1 is LNHDA and CDR2 is SQIVND (reference sequence). This CDR3 is 13 amino acids long. DNA of the CDR3: TGTGCCAGTAGTAGTGTCGTCGGGGAGACCCAGTACTTC. Its protein is CASSSVVGETQYF. The full variable domain, completed using reference TRBV19 and TRBJ2-5, is DGGITQSPKYLFRKEGQNVTLSCEQNLNHDAMYWYRQDPGQGLRLIYYSQIVNDFQKGDIAEGYSVSREKKESFPLTVTSAQKNPTAFYLCASSSVVGETQYFGPGTRLLVL.

This clonotype appeared many times. The chain is built from TRBV7-2 and TRBJ2-1; the D gene is possibly TRBD2 (6 bases). V gave up 5 bases and J gave up 3 bases, with 14 bases separating them. Germline V gene lookup returns CDR1 SGHTA and CDR2 FQGNSA. This CDR3 is built from 15 residues. The CDR3 loop reads CASSVGGGSYNEQFF. DNA for the CDR3: TGTGCCAGCAGCGTCGGGGGAGGTAGCTACAATGAGCAGTTCTTC.

This clonotype was counted at least ten times. This sequence joins TRBV20-1 and TRBJ2-7; 7 bases match TRBD1. CDR1 and CDR2 (germline): DFQATT, SNEGSKA (reference sequence). The CDR3 is made up of 14 amino acids. The V and J ends lost 6 bases and 7 bases, in that order; junction bases with no gene match: 15. The CDR3 nucleotides read TGCAGTGCCTCCCCCGGGACAGCCACTGTGGAGCAGTACTTC. Protein product: CSASPGTATVEQYF.

This clonotype appeared many times. The rearrangement uses TRBV7-2 and TRBJ1-1; a possible D gene is TRBD1 (5 bases). V lost 5 bases to trimming and J lost 5 bases, with 9 bases between them. CDR1 and CDR2 from the germline V gene are SGHTA and FQGNSA. The CDR3 sequence is 12 residues long. CDR3 nucleotide sequence: TGTGCCAGCAGCCCCCGGGGGACTGAAGCTTTCTTT. Protein: CASSPRGTEAFF.

This clonotype was observed at least ten times. This sequence joins TRBV5-1 and TRBJ1-1; 8 nucleotides line up with TRBD1. The length of the CDR3 is 15 residues. Germline assignment: CDR1 SGHRS and CDR2 YFSETQ. Trimming took 2 bases from V and 2 from J; bases not matched to a gene: 5. The DNA of the CDR3 is TGCGCCAGCAGCTTTCCCCCAGGGGGCAACACTGAAGCTTTCTTT. Translation: CASSFPPGGNTEAFF.